Described below is a single T cell receptor (beta chain) sequence and its context. What it binds is not known. Sequencing was done on patients that had shown CD8+CD57+ cell expansion by flow cytometry. At blood sampling, none of the patients had yet received therapy. These data come from a study of CD8+CD57+ T cells in acquired aplastic anemia. Background on the study: Sorted CD4+ and CD8+ cell DNA averaged approximately 3.4 ug.

The CDR3 is 9 amino acids. CDR1 is LNHNV and CDR2 is YYDKDF in the germline V gene (reference sequence). V shed 3 bases and J shed 10 bases, with 0 bases lying between them. The study's findings and limits: For CD8+ Simpson's diversity, patients and controls showed no significant difference. Sharing between patients and controls was observed for around 30 CD8+ CDR3 sequences.

The TCR beta profiling, which covered VDJ combination and CDR3 sequence, was carried out using genomic DNA as the template. TCRdb itself ran the reads through MiXCR, one entry per CDR3 protein. This sample has tens of thousands of distinct CDR3 sequences, with roughly two thirds found just once. The V call is TRBV15, the J call TRBJ2-2; D unclear. The sequence was obtained from a human donor with aplastic anemia. Sequencing used sorted CD4+, CD8+, or CD8+CD57+ T cells (not recorded which) from PBMCs. As DNA, the CDR3 is TGTGCCACCAGCAGGGAGCTGTTTTTT. It translates to CATSRELFF.